These 20 T cell receptor beta chains came from one sample sequenced in a study of blood T cell repertoires in COVID-19. Produced via immunoSEQ multiplex PCR; TCRdb's table is partial and in-frame only. The sample holds around 240,000 clones, 65% to 90% seen once. Sequencing input: peripheral blood. These receptors were obtained from a woman in her 50s with acute or convalescent COVID-19.

The gene calls are TRBV28 and TRBJ1-2, with D possibly matching TRBD1 (5 bases). Germline CDR1 and CDR2: MDHEN and SYDVKM. V was clipped by 9 bases and J by 5 bases, with 16 bases between them. The CDR3 has 13 amino acids. Here the CDR3 DNA reads TGTGCCAGTACGGTGGGGACTGATTATGGCTACACCTTC. This encodes CASTVGTDYGYTF.

This clone was seen more than once but under ten times. The chain has TRBV24-1 and TRBJ1-5; a weak D match, TRBD1 (6 bases). Per the germline V gene, CDR1 is KGHDR and CDR2 is SFDVKD. Trimming took off 7 bases at V and 4 bases at J, with 13 bases between the two ends. This CDR3 has 14 amino acids. The CDR3 DNA reads TGTGCCACCAGCACAGGGACCAGGAATCAGCCCCAGCATTTT. It translates to CATSTGTRNQPQHF.

Comments on this clone: A read error may account for a junction end that differs from germline. The chain employs TRBV7-8 and TRBJ1-1; TRBD1 matches 9 bases. This CDR3 contains 15 residues. Germline CDR1 reads SGHVS; CDR2 reads FQNEAQ. The CDR3 nucleotides are TGTGCCAGCAGCTTAGGGGGGACAGGGAACGCTGAAGCTTTCTTT. Translating it yields CASSLGGTGNAEAFF.

The V call is TRBV27, the J call TRBJ1-1; D remains ambiguous. There are 14 residues in the CDR3. The V gene's germline CDR1 is MNHEY and CDR2 SMNVEV (reference sequence). V gave up 5 bases and J gave up 1 base, with 11 bases separating them. The CDR3 nucleotides read TGTGCCAGCAGTCCGGGGTTGAGGAACACTGAAGCTTTCTTT. This encodes CASSPGLRNTEAFF.

The V call is TRBV10-3, the J call TRBJ1-1; possible D gene TRBD1, 6 bases. V lost 6 bases, J lost 10 bases, and 15 bases lay in between. Germline CDR1 is ENHRY and CDR2 is SYGVKD. The CDR3 contains 12 residues. CDR3 in DNA: TGTGCCATCAGCCAAACAGGGATTGGAGCTTTCTTT. This translates into CAISQTGIGAFF.

V is TRBV5-3 and J is TRBJ2-7; possible D gene TRBD1, 6 bases. TRBV5-3 is an open reading frame whose function is uncertain. The CDR3 has 15 amino acids. V lost 4 bases and J lost 2, with 16 bases in between. The CDR3: CARSQKTGPTYEQYF. The CDR3 DNA sequence: TGTGCCAGAAGCCAAAAGACAGGACCGACCTACGAGCAGTACTTC.

This clone was counted once. The chain combines TRBV29-1 with TRBJ2-3; 10 nucleotides line up with TRBD2. Trimming removed 3 bases from V and 1 base from J; junction bases left unmatched: 10. The germline gives CDR1 SQVTM, CDR2 ANQGSEA. The CDR3 contains 17 residues. The CDR3 DNA follows: TGCAGCGTTGATTTTATAGGGACTAGCGCGGGCACAGATACGCAGTATTTT. This gives the protein CSVDFIGTSAGTDTQYF.

The rearrangement joins TRBV6-5 to TRBJ1-5; D possibly corresponds to TRBD1 (5 bases). Trimming removed 7 bases at V and 5 bases at J, with 15 bases between. The germline gives CDR1 MNHEY, CDR2 SVGAGI. The CDR3 has 14 amino acids. In DNA form, the CDR3 reads TGTGCCAGCACCCAAAATGGGGCCCATCAGCCCCAGCATTTT. Translated: CASTQNGAHQPQHF.

This chain links TRBV11-2 with TRBJ2-1, with TRBD1 identical over 8 bases. Per the germline V gene, CDR1 is SGHAT and CDR2 is FQNNGV. CDR3 length: 12 residues. Unmatched junction bases numbered 3, after V lost 5 bases and J lost 9 bases. CDR3 region: CASSNRGFEQFF. CDR3 nucleotide sequence: TGTGCCAGCAGCAACAGGGGGTTTGAGCAGTTCTTC.

This chain connects TRBV5-1 to TRBJ1-6, with TRBD1 identical over 11 bases. The V gene's germline CDR1 is SGHRS and CDR2 YFSETQ. The V gene end was trimmed by 4 bases and the J gene end by 10 bases; junction bases not matched to a gene: 7. The CDR3 contains 15 residues. DNA of the CDR3: TGCGCCAGCAGCGAGCCGGGACAGGGGGAATCACCCCTCCACTTT. Translating it yields CASSEPGQGESPLHF.

The J gene is TRBJ1-2, the V gene TRBV28, with D possibly being TRBD1 (5 bases). CDR1 is MDHEN and CDR2 is SYDVKM in the germline V gene. The CDR3 sequence is 12 residues long. Trimming removed 3 bases from V and 4 bases from J, with 6 bases in between. The CDR3 loop reads CASSFQGYGYTF. In nucleotides, the CDR3 is TGTGCCAGCAGTTTCCAGGGCTATGGCTACACCTTC.

The chain employs TRBV7-2 and TRBJ2-5; the match to TRBD1 covers 8 bases. CDR3 length: 14 residues. The ends lost 2 bases at V and 4 bases at J; junction bases unmatched: 3. Per the germline V gene, CDR1 is SGHTA and CDR2 is FQGNSA. CDR3 region: CASSLPTGAETQYF. The CDR3 DNA sequence: TGTGCCAGCAGCTTACCGACAGGGGCAGAGACCCAGTACTTC.

The genes are TRBV7-8 and TRBJ2-3; TRBD1 agrees at 9 bases. V shed 4 bases, J shed 5 bases, and the junction held 7 bases outside the gene matches. The CDR3 is 15 amino acids. Germline V gene lookup returns CDR1 SGHVS and CDR2 FQNEAQ. The CDR3, as DNA: TGTGCCAGCAGCTCCCGGGACAGGGATATAGATACGCAGTATTTT. Translation: CASSSRDRDIDTQYF.

This clone appeared a single time. The chain has TRBV24-1 and TRBJ2-5, with 7 bases matching TRBD1. The CDR3 sequence is 15 residues long. The V gene's germline CDR1 is KGHDR and CDR2 SFDVKD. The trim removed 2 bases at V and 5 bases at J, leaving 7 bases unmatched. The CDR3 is CATSDSTGVRETQYF. The CDR3 DNA follows: TGTGCCACCAGTGATTCAACAGGGGTTCGCGAGACCCAGTACTTC.

The chain carries TRBV29-1 and TRBJ2-7; 9 nucleotides line up with TRBD1. The germline gives CDR1 SQVTM, CDR2 ANQGSEA. The CDR3 runs to 14 residues. J was trimmed by 2 bases and V by 3 bases; bases with no gene match: 5. The CDR3 region is CSVEVGTGPYEQYF. The CDR3 nucleotides are TGCAGCGTTGAGGTAGGGACAGGGCCCTACGAGCAGTACTTC.

V gene TRBV30 combines with J gene TRBJ2-1, with D tentatively TRBD2 (5 bases). Germline CDR1 and CDR2: GTSNPN and SVGIG (reference sequence). The V end was cut by 0 bases, the J end by 9 bases, with 6 bases between. This CDR3 has 11 residues. The CDR3 DNA reads as TGTGCCTGGAGTGTTGCGGGTGAGCAGTTCTTC. Amino acids: CAWSVAGEQFF.

The genes are TRBV30 and TRBJ1-2; 7 bases are shared with TRBD1. Germline CDR1 is GTSNPN and CDR2 is SVGIG (reference sequence). Trimming took 4 bases from V and 5 from J; bases not matched to a gene: 7. The length of the CDR3 is 13 residues. Here the CDR3 reads CAWTIKGAYGYTF. The CDR3 DNA is TGTGCCTGGACCATAAAGGGGGCGTATGGCTACACCTTC. The full variable domain, in which reference TRBV30 and TRBJ1-2 provide the parts outside the CDR3, is SQTIHQWPATLVQPVGSPLSLECTVEGTSNPNLYWYRQAAGRGLQLLFYSVGIGQISSEVPQNLSASRPQDRQFILSSKKLLLSDSGFYLCAWTIKGAYGYTFGSGTRLTVV.

The V and J genes are TRBV18 and TRBJ1-3; D is perhaps TRBD1 (5 bases). V lost 5 bases and J 0 bases, leaving 17 bases between the germline ends. Germline V gene data show CDR1 as KGHSH and CDR2 as LQKENI. CDR3 size: 17 residues. CDR3 in DNA: TGTGCCAGCTCAAGGGAAGGGGCCCCGGGCTCTGGAAACACCATATATTTT. Translation gives CASSREGAPGSGNTIYF. Supplemented by reference TRBV18 and TRBJ1-3, the full variable domain reads NAGVMQNPRHLVRRRGQEARLRCSPMKGHSHVYWYRQLPEEGLKFMVYLQKENIIDESGMPKERFSAEFPKEGPSILRIQQVVRGDSAAYFCASSREGAPGSGNTIYFGEGSWLTVV.

The chain couples TRBV18 to TRBJ2-6; 10 bases are shared with TRBD1. This CDR3 is 17 amino acids long. Looked up from germline, CDR1 is KGHSH and CDR2 is LQKENI. Trimming at V came to 5 bases and at J to 0 bases, leaving 4 bases not matched to a gene. CDR3 in amino acids: CASSLGQGNSGANVLTF. DNA for the CDR3: TGTGCCAGCTCATTGGGACAGGGGAACTCTGGGGCCAACGTCCTGACTTTC.

The rearrangement uses TRBV7-2 and TRBJ1-1; perhaps TRBD1 as D (6 bases). The germline CDR1 and CDR2 sequences are SGHTA and FQGNSA. The CDR3 length is 16 residues. Between the trimmed V and J ends, which lost 5 bases and 4 bases, there was a span of 20 bases. CDR3 sequence: CASSPTRGGGITEAFF. For the CDR3, the DNA is TGTGCCAGCAGCCCCACGCGGGGGGGCGGTATCACTGAAGCTTTCTTT.